The entry below gives a single T cell receptor beta chain sequence along with its context. No antigen is known for it. At one of its ends the junction is not consistent with the germline gene, which may arise from a read error. The data are from a study of blood T cells in healthy people across ages. Across the study: Template switching retrieved approximately one barcoded beta molecule for each two T cells. Notes on the study in general: Significant beta diversity loss was already apparent by age approximately 40, declining roughly linearly. When set beside aged donors, long-lived donors presented more naive CD4+ cells and higher diversity.

Together with a sample-barcoded 5' primer, a J-beta primer mix was included in a second PCR lasting roughly 6 to 12 cycles. Via MiXCR, TCRdb re-called the 5' RACE reads, giving one row per CDR3 protein. This table holds 1.5 million to 2 million distinct CDR3 sequences, 28% found once. The germline gives CDR1 SGHAT, CDR2 FQNNGV. There are 14 residues in the CDR3. Peripheral blood samples of around 9.8 milliliters were drawn from each donor. The chain couples TRBV11-2 to TRBJ2-1, with 9 bases lining up with TRBD1. The sample taken for sequencing was blood. This clonotype originated in a woman aged 25-40 years in good health. The CDR3 spells CAGSYNRGQDEQFF. DNA for the CDR3: TGTGCCGGCAGCTATAACAGGGGGCAGGATGAGCAGTTCTTC.